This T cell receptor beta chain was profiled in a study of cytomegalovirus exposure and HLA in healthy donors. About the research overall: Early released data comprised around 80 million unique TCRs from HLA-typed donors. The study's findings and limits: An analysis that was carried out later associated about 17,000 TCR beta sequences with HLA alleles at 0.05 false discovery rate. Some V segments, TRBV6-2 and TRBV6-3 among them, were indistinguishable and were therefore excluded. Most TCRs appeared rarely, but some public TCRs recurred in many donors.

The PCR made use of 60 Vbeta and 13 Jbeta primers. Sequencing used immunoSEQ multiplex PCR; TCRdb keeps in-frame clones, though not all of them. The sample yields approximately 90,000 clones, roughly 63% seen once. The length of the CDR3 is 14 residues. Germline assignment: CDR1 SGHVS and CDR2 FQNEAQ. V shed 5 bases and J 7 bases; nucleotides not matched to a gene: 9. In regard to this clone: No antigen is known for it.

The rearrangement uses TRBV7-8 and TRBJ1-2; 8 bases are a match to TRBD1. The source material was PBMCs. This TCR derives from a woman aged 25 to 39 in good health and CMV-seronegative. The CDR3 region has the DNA TGTGCCAGCAGCAGCCGACAGGGGCAGGGTGGCTACACCTTC. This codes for CASSSRQGQGGYTF.